Listed here are 6 T cell receptor beta chains from one sample, sequenced in a study of CD8 T cells in ankylosing spondylitis. In TCRdb, the 5' RACE reads were re-called with MiXCR into one record per CDR3 protein. This table holds 200,000 or so distinct CDR3 sequences, 18% found once. Material: blood, either unsorted or a sorted T cell fraction (not recorded which). These receptors were collected from a male donor aged 10-35 years with ankylosing spondylitis or in good health (not recorded which).

This clonotype was seen many times. This chain connects TRBV7-9 to TRBJ2-7, with D perhaps TRBD1 or TRBD2 (5 bases each). There are 11 residues in the CDR3. The V end was cut by 3 bases, the J end by 7 bases, with 7 bases between. Germline V CDR1 and CDR2: SEHNR, FQNEAQ (reference sequence). The CDR3: CASSLGEEQYV. The CDR3 DNA is TGTGCCAGCAGCTTGGGGGAAGAGCAGTACGTC.

This clonotype has at least ten counts. This sequence joins TRBV12-3 or TRBV12-4 and TRBJ1-4; 7 positions match TRBD1. The CDR3 is made up of 14 amino acids. Trimming took 6 bases from V and 0 from J; bases not matched to a gene: 1. CDR3 region: CASSRGATNEKLFF. For the CDR3, the DNA is TGTGCCAGCAGCAGGGGGGCAACTAATGAAAAACTGTTTTTT.

This clonotype was observed at least ten times. CDR3 residues: CASRDGTGAYTDTQYF. DNA of the CDR3: TGCGCCAGCAGGGACGGGACAGGGGCTTACACAGATACGCAGTATTTT. The chain uses TRBV5-1 and TRBJ2-3, with 10 bases matching TRBD1. The CDR3 sequence is 16 residues long. Germline V gives CDR1 SGHRS, CDR2 YFSETQ. V shed 5 bases and J 2 bases; nucleotides not matched to a gene: 8.

This clonotype was picked up many times. The chain carries TRBV5-1 and TRBJ2-1; the match to TRBD2 covers 10 bases. Germline CDR1 is SGHRS and CDR2 is YFSETQ. The CDR3 totals 15 residues. J lost 4 bases, V lost 5 bases, and 6 bases had no gene match. This CDR3 reads CASRGGTSEYNEQFF. The CDR3 region has the DNA TGCGCCAGCAGAGGGGGGACTAGCGAGTACAATGAGCAGTTCTTC.

This clonotype was seen at least ten times. The chain links TRBV3-1 to TRBJ1-1; the D gene is possibly TRBD1 (5 bases). Germline CDR1 and CDR2: LGHDT and YNNKEL (reference sequence). V was cut by 4 bases and J by 5 bases, with 20 bases left in between. The CDR3 extends over 16 amino acids. The CDR3 reads CASSREGSGPETEAFF. CDR3 DNA sequence: TGTGCCAGCAGCCGGGAGGGGTCAGGGCCGGAGACTGAAGCTTTCTTT.

Many counts were recorded for this clonotype. The V gene is TRBV7-3, the J gene TRBJ2-7; 9 positions match TRBD1. Germline CDR1 SGHTA, CDR2 FQGTGA. Trimming cost V 4 bases and J 1 base; bases outside gene matches: 5. The CDR3 runs 15 residues. The CDR3 bases are TGTGCCAGCAGCTGGGGACAGGGTCCTTCCTACGAGCAGTACTTC. Protein sequence: CASSWGQGPSYEQYF. Using reference TRBV7-3 and TRBJ2-7 for the parts outside the CDR3, the full variable domain is GAGVSQTPSNKVTEKGKYVELRCDPISGHTALYWYRQSLGQGPEFLIYFQGTGAADDSGLPNDRFFAVRPEGSVSTLKIQRTERGDSAVYLCASSWGQGPSYEQYFGPGTRLTVT.